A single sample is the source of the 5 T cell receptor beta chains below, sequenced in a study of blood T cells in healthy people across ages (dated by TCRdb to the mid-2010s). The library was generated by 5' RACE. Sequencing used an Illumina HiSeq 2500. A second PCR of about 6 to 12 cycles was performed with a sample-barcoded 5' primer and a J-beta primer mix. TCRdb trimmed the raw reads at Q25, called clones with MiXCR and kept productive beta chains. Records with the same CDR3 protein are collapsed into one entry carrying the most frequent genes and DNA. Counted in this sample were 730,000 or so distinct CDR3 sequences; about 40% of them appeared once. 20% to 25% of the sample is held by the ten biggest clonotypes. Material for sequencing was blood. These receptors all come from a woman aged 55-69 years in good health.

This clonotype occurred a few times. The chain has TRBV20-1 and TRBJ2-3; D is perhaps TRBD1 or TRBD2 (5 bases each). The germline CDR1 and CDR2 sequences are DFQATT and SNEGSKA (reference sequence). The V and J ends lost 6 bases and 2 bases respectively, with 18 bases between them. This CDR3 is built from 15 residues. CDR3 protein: CSAGDRGSVTDTQYF. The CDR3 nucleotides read TGCAGTGCGGGGGACCGCGGATCGGTCACAGATACGCAGTATTTT.

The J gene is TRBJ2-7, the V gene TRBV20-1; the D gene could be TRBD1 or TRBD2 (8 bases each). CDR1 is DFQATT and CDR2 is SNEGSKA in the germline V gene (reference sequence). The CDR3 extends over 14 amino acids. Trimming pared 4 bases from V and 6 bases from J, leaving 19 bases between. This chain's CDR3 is CSATQGQGLGEQYF. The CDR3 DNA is TGCAGTGCTACACAAGGACAGGGACTAGGCGAGCAGTACTTC.

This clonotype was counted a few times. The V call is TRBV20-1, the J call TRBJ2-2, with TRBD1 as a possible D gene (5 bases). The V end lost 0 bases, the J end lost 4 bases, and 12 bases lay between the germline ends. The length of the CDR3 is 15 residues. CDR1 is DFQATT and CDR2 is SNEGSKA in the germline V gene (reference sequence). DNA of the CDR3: TGCAGTGCTAGAGATGGCAGGGAAGCCACCGGGGAGCTGTTTTTT. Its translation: CSARDGREATGELFF.

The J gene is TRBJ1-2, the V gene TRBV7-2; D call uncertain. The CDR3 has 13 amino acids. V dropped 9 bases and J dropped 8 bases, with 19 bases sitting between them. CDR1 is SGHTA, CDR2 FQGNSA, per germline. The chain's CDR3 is CARPLGISNGYTF. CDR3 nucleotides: TGTGCCAGGCCCCTTGGGATTTCGAACGGCTACACCTTC.

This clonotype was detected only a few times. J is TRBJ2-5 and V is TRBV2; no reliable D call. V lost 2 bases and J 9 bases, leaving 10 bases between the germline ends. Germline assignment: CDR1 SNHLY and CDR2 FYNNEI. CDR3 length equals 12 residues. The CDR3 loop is CASSESGGPQYF. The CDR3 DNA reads TGTGCCAGCAGTGAATCGGGTGGCCCCCAGTACTTC.